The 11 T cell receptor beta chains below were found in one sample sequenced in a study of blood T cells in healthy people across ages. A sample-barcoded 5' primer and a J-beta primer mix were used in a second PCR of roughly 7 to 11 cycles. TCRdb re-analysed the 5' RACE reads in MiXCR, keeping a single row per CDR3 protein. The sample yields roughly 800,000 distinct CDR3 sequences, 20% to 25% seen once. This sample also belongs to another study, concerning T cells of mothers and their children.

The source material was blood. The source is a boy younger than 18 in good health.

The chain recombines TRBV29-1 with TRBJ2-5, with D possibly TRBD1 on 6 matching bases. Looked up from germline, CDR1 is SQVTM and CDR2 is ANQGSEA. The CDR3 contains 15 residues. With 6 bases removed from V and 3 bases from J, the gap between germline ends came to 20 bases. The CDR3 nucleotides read TGCAGCGTCGGATTGTGGATACACAGGGAAGAGACCCAGTACTTC. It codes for CSVGLWIHREETQYF.

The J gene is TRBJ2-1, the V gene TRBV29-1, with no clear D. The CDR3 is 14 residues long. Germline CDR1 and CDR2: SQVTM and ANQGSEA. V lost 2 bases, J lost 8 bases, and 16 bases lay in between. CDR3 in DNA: TGCAGCGTTGAAAAAGGAGCCCTCGGATATGAGCAGTTCTTC. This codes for CSVEKGALGYEQFF.

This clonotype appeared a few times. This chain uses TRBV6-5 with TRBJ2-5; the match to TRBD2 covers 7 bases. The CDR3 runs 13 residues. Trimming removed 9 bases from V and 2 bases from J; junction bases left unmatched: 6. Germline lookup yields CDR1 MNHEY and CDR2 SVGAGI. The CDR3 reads CASFQRGQETQYF. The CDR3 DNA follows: TGTGCCAGTTTCCAGCGGGGACAAGAGACCCAGTACTTC.

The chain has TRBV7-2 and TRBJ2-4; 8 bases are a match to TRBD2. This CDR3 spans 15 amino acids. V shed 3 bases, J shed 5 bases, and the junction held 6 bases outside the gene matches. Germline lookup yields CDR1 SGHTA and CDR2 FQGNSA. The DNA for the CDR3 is TGTGCCAGCAGCTTGCCTTACGGGGGGGAAAACATTCAGTACTTC. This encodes CASSLPYGGENIQYF.

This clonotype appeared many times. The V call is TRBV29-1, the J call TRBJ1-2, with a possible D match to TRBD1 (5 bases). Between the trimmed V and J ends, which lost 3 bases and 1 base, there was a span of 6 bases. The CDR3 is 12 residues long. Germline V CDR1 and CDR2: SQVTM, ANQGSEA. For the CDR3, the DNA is TGCAGCGTTGACAGGGTTAACTATGGCTACACCTTC. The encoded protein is CSVDRVNYGYTF.

The CDR3 DNA reads as TGTGCCAGCAGCCTCGTAATAGCGGCATCCAAGGAGCAGTTCTTC. Translated: CASSLVIAASKEQFF. The chain links TRBV6-5 to TRBJ2-1; D perhaps matches TRBD2 (6 bases). The V end was cut by 6 bases, the J end by 10 bases, with 22 bases between. The germline gives CDR1 MNHEY, CDR2 SVGAGI. The CDR3 sequence is 15 residues long.

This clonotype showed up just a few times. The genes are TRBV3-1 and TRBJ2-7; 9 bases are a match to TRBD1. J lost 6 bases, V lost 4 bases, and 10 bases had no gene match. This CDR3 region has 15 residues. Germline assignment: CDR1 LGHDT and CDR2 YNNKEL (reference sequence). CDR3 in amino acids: CASSLPGQGFSEQYF. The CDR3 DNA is TGTGCCAGCAGCCTCCCGGGACAGGGCTTCTCCGAGCAGTACTTC.

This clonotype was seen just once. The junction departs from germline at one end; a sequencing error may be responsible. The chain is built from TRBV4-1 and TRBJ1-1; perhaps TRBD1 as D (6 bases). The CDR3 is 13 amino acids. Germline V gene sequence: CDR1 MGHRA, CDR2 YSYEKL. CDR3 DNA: TGCGCCAGCAGCCTCAACTGGGACACTGCAGCTTTCTTT. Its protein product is CASSLNWDTAAFF.

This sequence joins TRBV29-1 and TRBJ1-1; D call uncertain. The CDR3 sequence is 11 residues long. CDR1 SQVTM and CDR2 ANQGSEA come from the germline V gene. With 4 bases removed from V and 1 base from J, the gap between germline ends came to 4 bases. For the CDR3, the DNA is TGCAGCGTTGCCAGGAACACTGAAGCTTTCTTT. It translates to CSVARNTEAFF. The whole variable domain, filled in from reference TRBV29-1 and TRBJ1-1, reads SAVISQKPSRDICQRGTSLTIQCQVDSQVTMMFWYRQQPGQSLTLIATANQGSEATYESGFVIDKFPISRPNLTFSTLTVSNMSPEDSSIYLCSVARNTEAFFGQGTRLTVV.

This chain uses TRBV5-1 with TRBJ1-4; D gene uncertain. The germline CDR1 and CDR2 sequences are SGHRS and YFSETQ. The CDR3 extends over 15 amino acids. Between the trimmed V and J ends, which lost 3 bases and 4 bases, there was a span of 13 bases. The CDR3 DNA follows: TGCGCCAGCAGCTGGAGCCGGACGGGTAATGAAAAACTGTTTTTT. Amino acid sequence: CASSWSRTGNEKLFF. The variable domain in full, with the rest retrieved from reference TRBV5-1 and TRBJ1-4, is KAGVTQTPRYLIKTRGQQVTLSCSPISGHRSVSWYQQTPGQGLQFLFEYFSETQRNKGNFPGRFSGRQFSNSRSEMNVSTLELGDSALYLCASSWSRTGNEKLFFGSGTQLSVL.

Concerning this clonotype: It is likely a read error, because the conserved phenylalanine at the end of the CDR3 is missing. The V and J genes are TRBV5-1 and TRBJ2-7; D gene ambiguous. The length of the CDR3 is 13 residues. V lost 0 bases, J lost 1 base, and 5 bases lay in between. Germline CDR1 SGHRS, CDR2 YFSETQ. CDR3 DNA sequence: TGCGCCAGCAGCTTGGATCAGTCCTACGAGCAGTACCTC. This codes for CASSLDQSYEQYL.